This T cell receptor beta chain was captured in a study of response to subunit inactivated influenza vaccine. Comments on this clonotype: What it recognizes is unknown.

V gave up 6 bases and J gave up 0 bases; unmatched junction bases: 8. CDR1 is MDHEN and CDR2 is SYDVKM in the germline V gene. The CDR3 consists of 16 residues. Study conclusions and caveats: Authors suggested seasonal influenza vaccinations each recruit few new T cells.

In TCRdb, the RT-PCR reads were re-called with MiXCR into one record per CDR3 protein. Among around 520,000 distinct CDR3 sequences listed, 25% were seen once. The chain employs TRBV28 and TRBJ2-1; TRBD1 aligns across 7 bases. The starting material was CD4+ T cells sorted from PBMCs, obtained less than 6 days after vaccination. The TCR originated in a man aged 45-65 years who received an inactivated influenza vaccine. The CDR3 loop reads CASRGTDASSYNEQFF. The CDR3 DNA reads TGTGCCAGCAGGGGGACAGATGCGAGCTCCTACAATGAGCAGTTCTTC.